This TCR beta chain was found in a study of a mutant IDH1 vaccine in newly diagnosed glioma (dated by TCRdb to the early 2020s). Broadly, across the study: Patients received eight vaccinations in weeks 1, 3, 5, 7, 11, 15, 19 and 23, corresponding to visits V03 through V10. Vaccination was initiated 4-6 weeks after radiotherapy alone, or concurrently with temozolomide cycles in the chemotherapy-containing groups. Of the 25 to 35 patients who were treated, approximately 62% were male and about 40% were female, and the mean age was around 40 years. Prior to enrollment, patients had been given standard therapy consisting of radiotherapy alone, temozolomide alone, or radiochemotherapy with temozolomide, with the combination given to most patients. Peripheral blood samples were drawn at six visits, namely V03 (baseline), V05, V07, V10, V12 and V13. Longitudinal TCRB deep sequencing was performed for about two dozen treated patients wherever samples were available for exploratory analyses. Results and caveats for the whole study, not just this receptor: PBMC samples for TCRB deep sequencing were selected based on availability. Across multiple MHC alleles, vaccine-induced immune responses were seen in approximately 93% of patients. The authors stated that sample limitations prevented analyses of patient blood samples from being reproduced. Pseudoprogression seemed to be unrelated to changes in the top peripheral T cell clonotypes found by TCRB sequencing.

Read against the paper, the sample's time point label means: week 5, during vaccination. Every vaccine dose consisted of 300 ug of a 20-mer mutant IDH1 peptide in Montanide, administered subcutaneously together with topical imiquimod. The donors had newly diagnosed IDH1-mutant astrocytomas of WHO grade 3 or 4 that showed loss of nuclear ATRX. The samples were drawn from NOA16, a multicentre, single-arm, open-label phase I trial in Germany that tested a mutant IDH1 peptide vaccine in humans for the first time. Genomic DNA for TCRB sequencing was extracted from EDTA blood using the DNeasy Blood and Tissue Kit. Counted from cysteine to phenylalanine, this CDR3 has 14 amino acids. The retained sequence is limited to the CDR3, 42 bases, with the frame set at the first base. Trimming at the junction amounts to 0 bases on V and 6 bases on J, and the germline ends lie 11 bases apart. CDR1 and CDR2 (MRHNA, SNTAGT) derive from the germline V gene.

The library was generated by the immunoSEQ multiplex PCR assay. Rearranged TCR beta chain sequences were amplified using the hsTCRB Kit according to the manufacturer's protocol. TCRB libraries were sequenced on an Illumina MiSeq. Concerning the study's data processing: The kit vendor's proprietary platform handled demultiplexing, trimming and gene mapping. Held by TCRdb, this immuneACCESS table contains in-frame sequences only and omits some clones. Under half of the omission traces to an unresolved V gene where checked; the cause of the rest is unknown. The D gene and trimming were derived from the DNA, and the V and J assignments and clone size from that table. Present in this sample are around 34,000 clones, about 56% of which were seen just once. The top ten constitute roughly 11% of the sample. This clone was seen a few times. Its antigen has not been determined. No qualities accompany the bases; no much larger clone lies one base away.

The material was PBMCs, obtained from a glioma patient whose treatment included an IDH1 peptide vaccine. This sequence originates from a woman aged 18-29 years with glioma. This sequence uses TRBV6-4 and TRBJ1-2, with no confident D gene call. The sequenced DNA: TGTGCCAGCAGTGACTCGATGGGGATGGATGGCTACACCTTC. Its translation reads: CASSDSMGMDGYTF.